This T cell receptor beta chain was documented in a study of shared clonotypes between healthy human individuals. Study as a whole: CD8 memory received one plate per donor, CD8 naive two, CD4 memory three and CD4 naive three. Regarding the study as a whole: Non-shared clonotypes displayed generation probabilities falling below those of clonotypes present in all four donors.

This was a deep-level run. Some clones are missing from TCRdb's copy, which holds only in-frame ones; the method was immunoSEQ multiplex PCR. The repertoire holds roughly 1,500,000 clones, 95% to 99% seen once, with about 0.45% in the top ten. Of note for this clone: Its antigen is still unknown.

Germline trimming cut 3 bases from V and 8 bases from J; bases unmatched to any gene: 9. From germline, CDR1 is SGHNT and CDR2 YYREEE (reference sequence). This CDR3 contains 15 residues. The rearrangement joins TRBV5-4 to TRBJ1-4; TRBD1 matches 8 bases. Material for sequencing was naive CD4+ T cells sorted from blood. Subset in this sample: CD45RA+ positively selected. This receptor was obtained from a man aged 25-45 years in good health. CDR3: CASSSSGGLGEKLFF. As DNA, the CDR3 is TGTGCCAGCAGCTCTTCAGGGGGCTTGGGAGAAAAACTGTTTTTT.